This T cell receptor (beta chain) was sequenced in a study of blood T cell repertoires in COVID-19 (TCRdb year 2020). Concerning the study at large: The collaborator samples originated in the United States, Italy and Spain and spanned the acute and convalescent phases of COVID-19. The material from the prospective study consisted of cDNA or gDNA derived from T cells, B-cell-depleted T cells, or PBMCs. The dataset comprised deeply sampled blood TCRbeta repertoires from subjects exposed to, actively infected with, or recovered from COVID-19. A freely available public database, intended as a resource for researchers studying the immune response to SARS-CoV-2, is where the repertoires were released. A de-identified subject ID, COVID-19 status, age in years and sex were almost always included in the sample metadata. HLA class I and class II types, where available, came from metadata supplied by the sample provider rather than from assay-based typing. Samples came from the ongoing ImmuneRACE study (first 160 participants) plus 1,254 subjects from 6 global collaborators. Findings and caveats that apply to the study as a whole: The quantity of clinical and demographic metadata differed by source and by participant and was supplied without curation.

Collaborating institutions collected whole blood in K2EDTA tubes following their own protocols. For TCRbeta analysis, collaborator samples were shipped as frozen whole blood, as isolated PBMCs, or as DNA extracted from either sample type. Compared with germline, V lacks 3 bases and J lacks 4 bases; bases without a gene match: 4. The CDR3 starts with the cysteine, ends with the phenylalanine, and has 15 residues. The retained sequence is limited to the CDR3, 45 bases, with the frame set at the first base. CDR1 and CDR2 (LGHDT, YNNKEL) derive from the germline V gene (reference sequence). TCRbeta CDR3 regions were amplified from genomic DNA using the immunoSEQ Assay, a bias-controlled multiplex PCR. Regarding the original processing steps: Within the assay, amplification of reference gene primers was used to estimate how many nucleated cells each sample contained. Sequence reads were collapsed and filtered to measure the absolute abundance of every unique TCRbeta CDR3 rearrangement. For each sample, productive Simpson clonality was calculated as the square root of Simpson's diversity index over productive rearrangements. TCRdb mirrors the immuneACCESS table, restricted to in-frame sequences. Some clones are absent from its copies; in checked studies, under half trace to an unresolved V gene, and the reason for the others is unknown. D and trimming were read from the DNA, whereas the V and J calls and clone size are those reported in that table. Present in this sample are approximately 200,000 clones, around 80% of which were seen just once. 10% of the sample lies in the top ten.

A note on this clone: Its antigen specificity is not known. The sample holds no much larger clone one base away, and base qualities are not on file.

The sequence derives from a woman of 80 years or more with acute or convalescent COVID-19. The chain is made from TRBV3-1 (or the pseudogene TRBV3-2) and TRBJ2-3; 10 nucleotides in the junction match TRBD2. The sample taken for sequencing was peripheral blood. The encoded CDR3 is CASSQTSGFADTQYF. The nucleotide sequence is TGTGCCAGCAGCCAGACTAGCGGGTTTGCAGATACGCAGTATTTT.